Below, 14 T cell receptor beta chains from the same sample are listed, as sequenced in a study of blood T cell repertoires in COVID-19. TCRdb's copy holds only in-frame clones and misses some; the assay was immunoSEQ multiplex PCR. The sample contains approximately 66,000 clones, 88% of which appear only once. The sequencing sample was made of peripheral blood. These receptors all stem from a woman aged 45-60 years with active or convalescent COVID-19.

The chain is built from TRBV10-1 and TRBJ2-1, with 7 bases fitting TRBD2. There are 14 residues in the CDR3. The J segment lost 7 bases and the V segment lost 8 bases, leaving 11 bases of the junction unmatched. CDR1 is WNHNN, CDR2 SYGVQD, per germline (reference sequence). CDR3: CASADSGPGNEQFF. The CDR3 region has the DNA TGCGCCAGCGCCGATAGCGGGCCGGGTAATGAGCAGTTCTTC.

This clone was detected only a few times. CDR3 bases: TGTGCCAGTAGTATTAGTGGTTCTAGCAATCAGCCCCAGCATTTT. It encodes CASSISGSSNQPQHF. The chain is built from TRBV19 and TRBJ1-5; the D is unclear. The V and J ends lost 3 bases and 0 bases respectively, with 9 bases between them. CDR3 size: 15 residues. Germline V gives CDR1 LNHDA, CDR2 SQIVND (reference sequence).

The chain is built from TRBV29-1 and TRBJ2-2, with D unresolved. CDR1 and CDR2 (germline): SQVTM, ANQGSEA. With 5 bases removed from V and 5 bases from J, the gap between germline ends came to 15 bases. The CDR3 runs 14 residues. The DNA for the CDR3 is TGCAGCGTTTTAACGTCTTACGGGACCGGGGAGCTGTTTTTT. Its protein is CSVLTSYGTGELFF.

In DNA form, the CDR3 reads TGTGCCAGCAGCACGATAGCGGGCGCCAATGAGCAGTTCTTC. Translating gives CASSTIAGANEQFF. The V gene is TRBV7-3, the J gene TRBJ2-1; 7 bases line up with TRBD2. Germline V gives CDR1 SGHTA, CDR2 FQGTGA. V was clipped by 5 bases and J by 6 bases; unmatched bases: 7. The CDR3 is 14 amino acids. Full variable domain (outside the CDR3, taken from reference TRBV7-3 and TRBJ2-1): GAGVSQTPSNKVTEKGKYVELRCDPISGHTALYWYRQSLGQGPEFLIYFQGTGAADDSGLPNDRFFAVRPEGSVSTLKIQRTERGDSAVYLCASSTIAGANEQFFGPGTRLTVL.

The genes are TRBV4-2 and TRBJ1-2; D gene ambiguous. This CDR3 contains 15 residues. Germline V gene lookup returns CDR1 LGHNA and CDR2 YNFKEQ. Deletions cut 0 bases from V and 4 bases from J, with 12 bases between. The CDR3 DNA follows: TGTGCCAGCAGCCAAGATCTCCCAGTCGTCTATGGCTACACCTTC. Encoded protein: CASSQDLPVVYGYTF.

The V and J genes are TRBV30 and TRBJ2-7; a possible D gene is TRBD2 (5 bases). The germline CDR1 and CDR2 sequences are GTSNPN and SVGIG (reference sequence). This CDR3 spans 13 amino acids. V dropped 1 base and J dropped 7 bases, with 14 bases sitting between them. CDR3 nucleotides: TGTGCCTGGAGTGACGGAACTACGGGGGAGCAGTACTTC. As protein: CAWSDGTTGEQYF.

J is TRBJ2-7 and V is TRBV19; possible D gene TRBD1, 5 bases. Trimming pared 7 bases from V and 1 base from J, leaving 14 bases between. The CDR3 has 14 residues. In germline, CDR1 is LNHDA, CDR2 SQIVND (reference sequence). CDR3 sequence reads: CASTPGMGSYEQYF. In DNA, the CDR3 is TGTGCCAGTACACCAGGGATGGGGTCCTACGAGCAGTACTTC. Full variable domain (rest looked up from reference TRBV19 and TRBJ2-7): DGGITQSPKYLFRKEGQNVTLSCEQNLNHDAMYWYRQDPGQGLRLIYYSQIVNDFQKGDIAEGYSVSREKKESFPLTVTSAQKNPTAFYLCASTPGMGSYEQYFGPGTRLTVT.

This chain links TRBV30 with TRBJ1-3; D is undetermined. This CDR3 is built from 15 residues. V lost 3 bases, J lost 0 bases, and 12 bases lay in between. The germline V gene has CDR1 GTSNPN and CDR2 SVGIG (reference sequence). As DNA, the CDR3 is TGTGCCTGGAGAAGGGAGTCGAGCTCTGGAAACACCATATATTTT. Translated, it gives CAWRRESSSGNTIYF. Full variable domain (outside the CDR3, taken from reference TRBV30 and TRBJ1-3): SQTIHQWPATLVQPVGSPLSLECTVEGTSNPNLYWYRQAAGRGLQLLFYSVGIGQISSEVPQNLSASRPQDRQFILSSKKLLLSDSGFYLCAWRRESSSGNTIYFGEGSWLTVV.

CDR3 in DNA: TGTGCCAGCATGGGAGGGTCGGGGAAGGGGTTCTATGGCTACACCTTC. Its translation is CASMGGSGKGFYGYTF. V is TRBV28 and J is TRBJ1-2, with D tentatively TRBD1 (5 bases). V lost 7 bases and J 4 bases, leaving 22 bases between the germline ends. CDR1 and CDR2 from the germline V gene are MDHEN and SYDVKM. This CDR3 contains 16 residues.

The chain uses TRBV5-1 and TRBJ2-5; TRBD1 is a possible D gene (6 bases). CDR3 length: 14 residues. Germline CDR1 reads SGHRS; CDR2 reads YFSETQ. The germline V and J ends were trimmed by 1 base and 4 bases, with 11 bases remaining between them. The CDR3 is CASSLSQGRETQYF. The CDR3 coding sequence is TGCGCCAGCAGCTTGTCGCAGGGGCGAGAGACCCAGTACTTC.

This clone was detected once. The J gene is TRBJ2-1, the V gene TRBV27; TRBD1 aligns across 7 bases. The germline V gene has CDR1 MNHEY and CDR2 SMNVEV (reference sequence). CDR3 size: 17 residues. The V gene end was trimmed by 5 bases and the J gene end by 10 bases; junction bases not matched to a gene: 20. The DNA of the CDR3 is TGTGCCAGCAGTCCCCTAGTGGAAGTGAAACAGGGGTGGGAGCAGTTCTTC. Translation gives CASSPLVEVKQGWEQFF.

V is TRBV5-1 and J is TRBJ2-3; 7 positions agree with TRBD2. This CDR3 region has 16 residues. Germline CDR1 is SGHRS and CDR2 is YFSETQ. V dropped 4 bases and J dropped 1; count of bases not matched to a gene: 9. CDR3 DNA sequence: TGCGCCAGCAGCAATTACGTGGGAGGGGGCACAGATACGCAGTATTTT. It specifies CASSNYVGGGTDTQYF.

The rearrangement uses TRBV11-3 and TRBJ2-1; 8 nucleotides match TRBD2. V gave up 5 bases and J gave up 0 bases; unmatched junction bases: 9. The CDR3 has 17 residues. Looked up from germline, CDR1 is SGHNT and CDR2 is YENEEA. The CDR3 DNA is TGTGCCAGCAGCCACAATAGCGGGGCTAGCTCCTACAATGAGCAGTTCTTC. It encodes CASSHNSGASSYNEQFF. Full variable domain (rest looked up from reference TRBV11-3 and TRBJ2-1): EAGVVQSPRYKIIEKKQPVAFWCNPISGHNTLYWYLQNLGQGPELLIRYENEEAVDDSQLPKDRFSAERLKGVDSTLKIQPAELGDSAVYLCASSHNSGASSYNEQFFGPGTRLTVL.

This sequence joins TRBV5-1 and TRBJ2-1; 10 nucleotides align to TRBD2. Germline CDR1 is SGHRS and CDR2 is YFSETQ. Trimming at V came to 0 bases and at J to 8 bases, leaving 5 bases not matched to a gene. The CDR3 totals 15 residues. The CDR3 sequence: CASSLALAGEHEQFF. The DNA of the CDR3 is TGCGCCAGCAGCTTGGCGCTAGCGGGAGAGCATGAGCAGTTCTTC.